Listed below are T cell receptor beta chains from one sample, sequenced in a study of cytomegalovirus exposure and HLA in healthy donors. Data came from immunoSEQ multiplex PCR; TCRdb stores just in-frame clones and leaves some out. The top ten hold approximately 6.4% of the sample, which has about 130,000 clones, 85% seen once. Sequencing was performed on PBMCs. These TCRs come from a woman in her thirties in good health and CMV-seropositive. Both conserved end residues are part of each CDR3. Fields, in order: J gene, D gene, clone size, V gene, CDR3 protein, CDR3 DNA. A D gene is named only where the DNA matches it firmly. Where a row states a size, it is once, few, many or the class of an expanded clone; other rows omit it.

>TRBJ1-2|TRBD1|.|TRBV9
CASRPTGGNYGYTF
TGTGCCAGCAGACCTACAGGGGGTAACTATGGCTACACCTTC
>TRBJ2-1|.|.|TRBV7-8
CASSFTRQGGTDVQFF
TGTGCCAGCAGCTTTACCCGACAGGGAGGCACTGACGTGCAGTTCTTC
>TRBJ2-1|.|once|TRBV28
CASSLAALSSYNEQFF
TGTGCCAGCAGCCTGGCGGCCCTAAGCTCCTACAATGAGCAGTTCTTC
>TRBJ2-7|TRBD2|few|TRBV10-3
CAIRTSGLAGGPSYEQYF
TGTGCCATCAGGACCTCGGGACTAGCGGGGGGGCCGTCCTACGAGCAGTACTTC
>TRBJ2-1|TRBD1|.|TRBV19
CASRRGGQGLNEQFF
TGTGCCAGCCGGAGAGGGGGACAGGGTTTGAATGAGCAGTTCTTC
>TRBJ1-2|TRBD1|.|TRBV6-5
CASSYSQGVDYGYTF
TGTGCCAGCAGTTACTCACAGGGGGTTGACTATGGCTACACCTTC
>TRBJ2-5|.|.|TRBV10-3
CAISESGGAGETQYF
TGTGCCATCAGTGAGTCTGGGGGGGCTGGTGAGACCCAGTACTTC
>TRBJ2-7|.|.|TRBV20-1
CSANYYYEQYF
TGCAGTGCTAACTACTATTACGAGCAGTACTTC
>TRBJ2-7|.|.|TRBV6-5
CASSSPAGPGAYEQYF
TGTGCCAGCAGTTCCCCGGCGGGCCCGGGAGCCTACGAGCAGTACTTC
>TRBJ1-5|TRBD1|.|TRBV7-9
CASSLGRGTGDQPQHF
TGTGCCAGCAGCTTAGGGCGCGGGACAGGGGATCAGCCCCAGCATTTT
>TRBJ1-1|.|.|TRBV5-1
CASSPLVRAGAFF
TGCGCCAGCAGCCCCCTGGTTCGAGCGGGGGCTTTCTTT
>TRBJ1-5|TRBD1|once|TRBV5-6
CASSLWTGGFGQPQHF
TGTGCCAGCAGCTTGTGGACAGGCGGGTTCGGGCAGCCCCAGCATTTT
>TRBJ1-4|.|.|TRBV28
CASSQGPHNEKLFF
TGTGCCAGCAGTCAGGGTCCCCACAATGAAAAACTGTTTTTT
>TRBJ2-7|.|.|TRBV29-1
CSVESLQSEQYF
TGCAGCGTGGAGAGCCTCCAAAGCGAGCAGTACTTC
>TRBJ2-7|.|few|TRBV2
CASSERSGTYEQYF
TGTGCCAGCAGTGAAAGATCAGGGACCTACGAGCAGTACTTC
>TRBJ2-1|TRBD1|.|TRBV28
CASSSTGGRSNEQFF
TGTGCCAGCAGTTCCACAGGGGGCCGCTCTAATGAGCAGTTCTTC
>TRBJ2-7|.|few|TRBV19
CASTQGPGGEQYF
TGTGCCAGTACCCAAGGCCCCGGGGGCGAGCAGTACTTC
>TRBJ2-2|TRBD2|once|TRBV30
CAYLLADNTGELFF
TGTGCCTACCTACTAGCGGATAACACCGGGGAGCTGTTTTTT
>TRBJ1-4|TRBD1|.|TRBV9
CASSVEDRGPNEKLFF
TGTGCCAGCAGCGTAGAAGACAGGGGGCCAAATGAAAAACTGTTTTTT
>TRBJ2-7|.|once|TRBV18
CASSPSPRDEQYF
TGTGCCAGCTCACCGTCACCCCGAGACGAGCAGTACTTC
>TRBJ2-1|.|few|TRBV2
CASTKELLDSYNEQFF
TGTGCCAGCACGAAAGAACTCCTCGATTCCTACAATGAGCAGTTCTTC
>TRBJ2-7|.|.|TRBV18
CASSPGGADSYEQYF
TGTGCCAGCTCACCAGGGGGGGCGGACTCCTACGAGCAGTACTTC
>TRBJ1-1|TRBD1|once|TRBV5-1
CASSLGGGDRIFITEAFF
TGCGCCAGCAGCTTGGGGGGTGGGGACAGGATTTTTATCACTGAAGCTTTCTTT
>TRBJ2-3|TRBD2|.|TRBV6-5
CASSFLAGGHQDTQYF
TGTGCCAGCAGTTTTCTAGCGGGGGGGCATCAAGATACGCAGTATTTT
>TRBJ2-3|TRBD2|.|TRBV18
CASSPYSGLAGAGDTQYF
TGTGCCAGCTCACCTTACTCCGGACTAGCGGGGGCCGGAGATACGCAGTATTTT
>TRBJ1-1|.|.|TRBV5-1
CASSLGAGYEDTEAFF
TGCGCCAGCAGCTTGGGGGCGGGTTACGAAGACACTGAAGCTTTCTTT
>TRBJ2-7|TRBD1|.|TRBV30
CACARGQGLYEQYF
TGCGCCTGTGCGCGGGGACAGGGGTTGTACGAGCAGTACTTC
>TRBJ2-7|TRBD2|.|TRBV28
CASSLILAGAFLYEQYF
TGTGCCAGCAGTCTTATTTTAGCGGGGGCATTCCTCTACGAGCAGTACTTC
>TRBJ2-7|TRBD2|.|TRBV6-1
CASSEGGGTLYEQYF
TGTGCCAGCAGTGAAGGGGGGGGGACCCTCTACGAGCAGTACTTC
>TRBJ1-2|.|.|TRBV7-9
CASSLDGGTYGYTF
TGTGCCAGCAGCTTAGATGGGGGCACCTATGGCTACACCTTC
>TRBJ2-7|TRBD2|.|TRBV15
CATSRGLEYGYEQYF
TGTGCCACCAGCAGGGGACTAGAGTATGGTTACGAGCAGTACTTC
>TRBJ2-7|TRBD1|.|TRBV2
CASSPGTGLLTGEQYF
TGTGCCAGCAGCCCCGGGACAGGGTTATTAACTGGCGAGCAGTACTTC
>TRBJ2-1|.|once|TRBV7-6
CASKGPYNEQFF
TGTGCCAGCAAGGGGCCCTACAATGAGCAGTTCTTC
>TRBJ1-5|.|once|TRBV18
CASSPKEGNQPQHF
TGTGCCAGCTCACCGAAAGAGGGCAATCAGCCCCAGCATTTT
>TRBJ2-7|TRBD1|.|TRBV7-9
CASGLEGAREQYF
TGTGCCAGCGGTCTCGAGGGGGCTCGGGAGCAGTACTTC
>TRBJ2-5|.|.|TRBV10-3
CAISDLWGVGETQYF
TGTGCCATCAGTGATCTCTGGGGAGTAGGAGAGACCCAGTACTTC
>TRBJ1-2|TRBD1|few|TRBV20-1
CSEGTVYGYTF
TGCAGTGAGGGGACAGTCTATGGCTACACCTTC
>TRBJ2-1|.|.|TRBV6-5
CASSYTGYNEQFF
TGTGCCAGCAGTTACACAGGCTACAATGAGCAGTTCTTC
>TRBJ2-7|.|.|TRBV19
CASSQPGDAEQYF
TGTGCCAGTAGTCAACCGGGAGACGCCGAGCAGTACTTC
>TRBJ1-3|.|.|TRBV6-5
CASIAGSNTIYF
TGTGCCAGCATAGCAGGGTCGAACACCATATATTTT
>TRBJ2-1|.|.|TRBV15
CATSRDLPLPPMNNEQFF
TGTGCCACCAGCAGAGATCTTCCACTCCCCCCCATGAACAATGAGCAGTTCTTC
>TRBJ2-2|TRBD2|.|TRBV9
CASSPRLAGGELFF
TGTGCCAGCAGCCCCCGACTAGCAGGCGGGGAGCTGTTTTTT
>TRBJ2-6|.|few|TRBV29-1
CSVGDSGANVLTF
TGCAGCGTCGGAGACTCTGGGGCCAACGTCCTGACTTTC
>TRBJ1-1|.|.|TRBV30
CAWSVSCEAFF
TGTGCCTGGAGTGTTTCGTGTGAAGCTTTCTTT
>TRBJ1-1|.|.|TRBV30
CAWSITLEGLMNTEAFF
TGTGCCTGGAGTATCACCTTGGAGGGGCTCATGAACACTGAAGCTTTCTTT
>TRBJ2-7|.|.|TRBV5-6
CASSFLGTSAYEQYF
TGTGCCAGCAGCTTCCTGGGGACTTCAGCCTACGAGCAGTACTTC
>TRBJ2-2|TRBD1|few|TRBV6-1
CASNRQGAGTGELFF
TGTGCCAGCAACCGACAGGGGGCGGGCACCGGGGAGCTGTTTTTT
>TRBJ2-2|TRBD1|.|TRBV4-1
CASSPTLGQGFTGELFF
TGCGCCAGCAGTCCGACCCTGGGACAGGGTTTCACCGGGGAGCTGTTTTTT
>TRBJ2-7|TRBD1|.|TRBV7-6
CASSPGRDRAHEQYF
TGTGCCAGCAGTCCCGGGCGGGACAGGGCTCACGAGCAGTACTTC
>TRBJ1-1|.|.|TRBV28
CASSPGLLTGNTEAFF
TGTGCCAGCAGTCCCGGCCTCCTGACAGGGAACACTGAAGCTTTCTTT
>TRBJ1-3|.|.|TRBV6-1
CASRGADWHIYF
TGTGCCAGCAGGGGAGCAGACTGGCACATATATTTT
>TRBJ1-2|.|.|TRBV28
CASRPSPTDRGYTF
TGTGCCAGCAGGCCTAGCCCCACGGACAGAGGCTACACCTTC
>TRBJ2-1|TRBD2|few|TRBV19
CASKVAGGPVEQFF
TGTGCCAGTAAGGTAGCGGGAGGGCCTGTTGAGCAGTTCTTC